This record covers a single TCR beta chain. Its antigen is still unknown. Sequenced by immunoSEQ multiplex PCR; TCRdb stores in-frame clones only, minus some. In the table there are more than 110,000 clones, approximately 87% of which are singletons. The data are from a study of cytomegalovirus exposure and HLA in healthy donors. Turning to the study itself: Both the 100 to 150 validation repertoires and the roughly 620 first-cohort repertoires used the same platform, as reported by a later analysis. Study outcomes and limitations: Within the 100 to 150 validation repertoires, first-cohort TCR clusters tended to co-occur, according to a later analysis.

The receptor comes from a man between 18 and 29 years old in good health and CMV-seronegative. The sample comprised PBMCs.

The CDR3 coding sequence is TGTGCCAGCAGCCGCGGACAGAATAACTATGGCTACACCTTC. Translated, it gives CASSRGQNNYGYTF. This chain joins TRBV6-5 and TRBJ1-2; the D gene is possibly TRBD1 (6 bases). Looked up from germline, CDR1 is MNHEY and CDR2 is SVGAGI. The V gene lost 6 bases and the J gene lost 1 base, with 12 bases spanning the gap. The CDR3 spans 14 residues.